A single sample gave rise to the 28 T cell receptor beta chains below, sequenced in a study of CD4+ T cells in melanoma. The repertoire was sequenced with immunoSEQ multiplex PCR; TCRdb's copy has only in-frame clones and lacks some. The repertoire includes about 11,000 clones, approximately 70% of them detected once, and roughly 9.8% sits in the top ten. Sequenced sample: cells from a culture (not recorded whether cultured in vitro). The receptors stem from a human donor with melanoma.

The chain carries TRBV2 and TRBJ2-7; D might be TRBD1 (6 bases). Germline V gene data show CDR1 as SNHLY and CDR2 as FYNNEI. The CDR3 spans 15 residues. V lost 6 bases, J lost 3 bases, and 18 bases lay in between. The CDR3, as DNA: TGTGCCAGCAGCTACTACACGGGACAACACTACGAGCAGTACTTC. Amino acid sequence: CASSYYTGQHYEQYF.

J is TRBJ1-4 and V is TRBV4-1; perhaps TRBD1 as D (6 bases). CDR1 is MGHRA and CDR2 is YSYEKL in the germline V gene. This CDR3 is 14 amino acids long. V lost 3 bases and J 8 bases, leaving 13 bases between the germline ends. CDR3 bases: TGCGCCAGCAGCCACCCCGGGGGGCGAGAAAAACTGTTTTTT. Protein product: CASSHPGGREKLFF.

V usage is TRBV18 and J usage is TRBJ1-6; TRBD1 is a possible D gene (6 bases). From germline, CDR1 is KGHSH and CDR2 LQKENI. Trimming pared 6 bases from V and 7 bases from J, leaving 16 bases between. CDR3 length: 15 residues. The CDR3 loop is CASSWGQGQNSPLHF. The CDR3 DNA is TGTGCCAGCTCCTGGGGTCAGGGACAAAATTCACCCCTCCACTTT. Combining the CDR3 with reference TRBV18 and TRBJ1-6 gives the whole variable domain NAGVMQNPRHLVRRRGQEARLRCSPMKGHSHVYWYRQLPEEGLKFMVYLQKENIIDESGMPKERFSAEFPKEGPSILRIQQVVRGDSAAYFCASSWGQGQNSPLHFGNGTRLTVT.

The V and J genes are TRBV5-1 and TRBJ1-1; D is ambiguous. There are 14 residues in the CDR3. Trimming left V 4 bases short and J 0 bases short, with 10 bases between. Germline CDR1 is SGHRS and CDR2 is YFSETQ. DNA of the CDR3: TGCGCCAGCAGCCCCTCACAGATGAACACTGAAGCTTTCTTT. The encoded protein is CASSPSQMNTEAFF.

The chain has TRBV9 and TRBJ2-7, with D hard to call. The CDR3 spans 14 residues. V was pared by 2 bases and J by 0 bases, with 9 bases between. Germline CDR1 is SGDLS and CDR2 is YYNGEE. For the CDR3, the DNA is TGTGCCAGCAGCGTGTCGGGCTACTCCTACGAGCAGTACTTC. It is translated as CASSVSGYSYEQYF.

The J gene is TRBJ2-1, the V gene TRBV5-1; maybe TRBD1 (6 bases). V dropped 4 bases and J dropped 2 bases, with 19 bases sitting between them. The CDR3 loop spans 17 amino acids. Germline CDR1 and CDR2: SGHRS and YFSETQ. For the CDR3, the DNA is TGCGCCAGCAGCGTGAAACAGGGAAGAGTCCCCTACAATGAGCAGTTCTTC. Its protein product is CASSVKQGRVPYNEQFF.

The CDR3 is CASSVALGGYTF. In DNA, the CDR3 is TGTGCCAGCAGCGTGGCCCTCGGTGGCTACACCTTC. V usage is TRBV5-4 and J usage is TRBJ1-2, with unresolved D. Germline lookup yields CDR1 SGHNT and CDR2 YYREEE (reference sequence). CDR3 size: 12 residues. V was pared by 4 bases and J by 7 bases, with 11 bases between.

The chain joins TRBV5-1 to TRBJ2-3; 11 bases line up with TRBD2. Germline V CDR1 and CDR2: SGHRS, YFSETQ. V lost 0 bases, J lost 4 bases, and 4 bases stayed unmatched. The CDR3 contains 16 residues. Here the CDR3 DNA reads TGCGCCAGCAGCTTGGTTCTAGCGGGGGGAGCAGATACGCAGTATTTT. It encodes CASSLVLAGGADTQYF. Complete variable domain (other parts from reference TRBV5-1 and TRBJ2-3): KAGVTQTPRYLIKTRGQQVTLSCSPISGHRSVSWYQQTPGQGLQFLFEYFSETQRNKGNFPGRFSGRQFSNSRSEMNVSTLELGDSALYLCASSLVLAGGADTQYFGPGTRLTVL.

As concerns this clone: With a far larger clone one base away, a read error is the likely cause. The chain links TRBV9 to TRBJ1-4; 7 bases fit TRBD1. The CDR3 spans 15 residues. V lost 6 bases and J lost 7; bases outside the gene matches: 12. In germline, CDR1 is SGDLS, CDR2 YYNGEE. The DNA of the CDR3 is TGTGCCAGCAACCGAGGTGCAGGGGGTGTTGAAAAACTGTTTTTT. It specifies CASNRGAGGVEKLFF.

The CDR3 coding sequence is TGTGCCATCAGTGAGTCGGTGAACACTGAAGCTTTCTTT. Translated: CAISESVNTEAFF. This chain links TRBV10-3 with TRBJ1-1; D gene ambiguous. The CDR3 consists of 13 residues. Germline assignment: CDR1 ENHRY and CDR2 SYGVKD. Trimming cost V 0 bases and J 0 bases, with 2 bases left between them.

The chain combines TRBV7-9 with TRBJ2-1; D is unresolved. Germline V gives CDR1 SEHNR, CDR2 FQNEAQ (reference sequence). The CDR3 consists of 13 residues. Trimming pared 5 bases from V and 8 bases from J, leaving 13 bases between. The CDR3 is CASSRLVSDEQFF. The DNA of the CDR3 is TGTGCCAGCAGCCGACTTGTCAGCGATGAGCAGTTCTTC.

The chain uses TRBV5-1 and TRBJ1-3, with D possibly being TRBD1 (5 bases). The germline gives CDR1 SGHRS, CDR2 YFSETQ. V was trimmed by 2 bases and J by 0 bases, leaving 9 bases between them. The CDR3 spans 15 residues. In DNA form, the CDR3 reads TGCGCCAGCAGCTTACAGGAGGGCTCTGGAAACACCATATATTTT. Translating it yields CASSLQEGSGNTIYF.

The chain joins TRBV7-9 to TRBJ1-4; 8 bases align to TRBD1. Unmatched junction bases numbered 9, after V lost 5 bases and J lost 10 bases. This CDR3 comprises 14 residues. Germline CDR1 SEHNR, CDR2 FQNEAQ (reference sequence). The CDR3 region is CASSETGAVGKLFF. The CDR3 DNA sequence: TGTGCCAGCAGCGAGACAGGGGCGGTGGGAAAACTGTTTTTT.

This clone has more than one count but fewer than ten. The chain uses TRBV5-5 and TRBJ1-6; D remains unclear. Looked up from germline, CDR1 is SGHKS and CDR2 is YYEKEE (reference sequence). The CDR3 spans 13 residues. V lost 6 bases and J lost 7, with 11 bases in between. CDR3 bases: TGTGCCAGCACCGGGATGCTAAATTCACCCCTCCACTTT. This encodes CASTGMLNSPLHF.

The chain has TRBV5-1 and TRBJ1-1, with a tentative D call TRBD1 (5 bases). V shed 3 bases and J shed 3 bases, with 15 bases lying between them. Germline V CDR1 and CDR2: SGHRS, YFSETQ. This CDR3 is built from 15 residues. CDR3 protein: CASSSIGGSDTEAFF. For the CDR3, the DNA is TGCGCCAGCAGCTCGATCGGGGGTAGCGACACTGAAGCTTTCTTT.

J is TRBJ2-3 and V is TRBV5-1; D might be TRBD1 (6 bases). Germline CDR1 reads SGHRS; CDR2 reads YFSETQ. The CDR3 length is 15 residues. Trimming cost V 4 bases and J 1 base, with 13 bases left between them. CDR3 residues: CASSLGDTGTDTQYF. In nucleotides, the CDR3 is TGCGCCAGCAGCCTTGGGGACACTGGCACAGATACGCAGTATTTT.

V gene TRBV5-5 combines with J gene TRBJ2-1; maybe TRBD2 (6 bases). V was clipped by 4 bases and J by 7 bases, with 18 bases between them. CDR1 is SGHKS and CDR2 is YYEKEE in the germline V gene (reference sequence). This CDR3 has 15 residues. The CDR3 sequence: CASSPYVGRINEQFF. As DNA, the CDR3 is TGTGCCAGCAGCCCCTACGTGGGGAGGATAAATGAGCAGTTCTTC.

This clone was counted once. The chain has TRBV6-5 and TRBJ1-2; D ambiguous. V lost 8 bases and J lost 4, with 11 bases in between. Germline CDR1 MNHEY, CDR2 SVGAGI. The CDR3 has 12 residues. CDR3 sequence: CASSDGGYGYTF. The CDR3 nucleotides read TGTGCCAGCTCAGACGGCGGCTATGGCTACACCTTC.

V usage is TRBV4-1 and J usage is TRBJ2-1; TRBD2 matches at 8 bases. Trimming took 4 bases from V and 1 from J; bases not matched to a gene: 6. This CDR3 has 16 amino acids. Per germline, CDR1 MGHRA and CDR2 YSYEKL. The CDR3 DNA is TGCGCCAGCAGCCGAGAGCGGGGGAGGTCCTACAATGAGCAGTTCTTC. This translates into CASSRERGRSYNEQFF.

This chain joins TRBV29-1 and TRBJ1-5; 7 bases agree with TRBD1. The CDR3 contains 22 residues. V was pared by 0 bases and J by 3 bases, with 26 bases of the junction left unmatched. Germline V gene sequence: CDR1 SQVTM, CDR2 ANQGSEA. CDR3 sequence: CSVEDLPPVIPRTGGNNQPQHF. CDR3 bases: TGCAGCGTTGAAGATCTTCCCCCCGTGATTCCCCGGACAGGCGGAAACAATCAGCCCCAGCATTTT. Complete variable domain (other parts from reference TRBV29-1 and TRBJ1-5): SAVISQKPSRDICQRGTSLTIQCQVDSQVTMMFWYRQQPGQSLTLIATANQGSEATYESGFVIDKFPISRPNLTFSTLTVSNMSPEDSSIYLCSVEDLPPVIPRTGGNNQPQHFGDGTRLSIL.

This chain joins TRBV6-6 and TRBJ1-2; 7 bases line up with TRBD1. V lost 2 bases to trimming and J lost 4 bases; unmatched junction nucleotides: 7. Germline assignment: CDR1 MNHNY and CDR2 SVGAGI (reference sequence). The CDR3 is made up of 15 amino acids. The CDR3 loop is CASSYGPSGGYGYTF. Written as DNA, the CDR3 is TGTGCCAGCAGTTACGGCCCATCAGGGGGCTATGGCTACACCTTC.

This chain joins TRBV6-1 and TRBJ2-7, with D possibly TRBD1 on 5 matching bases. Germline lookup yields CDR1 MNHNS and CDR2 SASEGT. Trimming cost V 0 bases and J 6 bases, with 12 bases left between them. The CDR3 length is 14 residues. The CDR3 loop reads CASSEAHRFREQYF. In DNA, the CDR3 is TGTGCCAGCAGTGAAGCGCACAGGTTCCGCGAGCAGTACTTC.

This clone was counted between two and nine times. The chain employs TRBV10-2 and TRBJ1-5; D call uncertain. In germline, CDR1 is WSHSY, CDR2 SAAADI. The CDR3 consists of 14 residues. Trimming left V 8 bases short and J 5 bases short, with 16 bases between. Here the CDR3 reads CASSDQFLDQPQHF. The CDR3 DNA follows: TGCGCCAGCTCCGACCAGTTTCTGGATCAGCCCCAGCATTTT.

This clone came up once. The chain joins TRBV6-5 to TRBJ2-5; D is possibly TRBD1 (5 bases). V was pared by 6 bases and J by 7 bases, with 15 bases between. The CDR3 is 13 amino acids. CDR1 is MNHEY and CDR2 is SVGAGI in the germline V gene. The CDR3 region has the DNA TGTGCCAGCAGGAAGGGGCCCCATGGGACCCAGTACTTC. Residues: CASRKGPHGTQYF.

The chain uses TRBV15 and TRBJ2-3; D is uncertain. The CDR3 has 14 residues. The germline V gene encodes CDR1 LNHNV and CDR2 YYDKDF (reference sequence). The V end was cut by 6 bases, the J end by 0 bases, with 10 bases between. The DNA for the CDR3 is TGTGCCACCAGAGGCGGATCTAGCACAGATACGCAGTATTTT. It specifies CATRGGSSTDTQYF.

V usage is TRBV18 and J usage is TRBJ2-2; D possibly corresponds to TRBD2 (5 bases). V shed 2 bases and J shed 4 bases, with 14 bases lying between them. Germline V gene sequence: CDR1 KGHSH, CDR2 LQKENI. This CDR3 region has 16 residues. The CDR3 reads CASSPSLRGATGELFF. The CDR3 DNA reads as TGTGCCAGCTCACCATCTTTACGGGGAGCCACCGGGGAGCTGTTTTTT.

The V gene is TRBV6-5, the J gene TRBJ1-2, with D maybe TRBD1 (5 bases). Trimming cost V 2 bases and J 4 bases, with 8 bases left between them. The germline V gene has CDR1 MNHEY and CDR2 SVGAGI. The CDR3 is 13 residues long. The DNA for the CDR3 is TGTGCCAGCAGTTACGGCAGGGCCTATGGCTACACCTTC. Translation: CASSYGRAYGYTF.

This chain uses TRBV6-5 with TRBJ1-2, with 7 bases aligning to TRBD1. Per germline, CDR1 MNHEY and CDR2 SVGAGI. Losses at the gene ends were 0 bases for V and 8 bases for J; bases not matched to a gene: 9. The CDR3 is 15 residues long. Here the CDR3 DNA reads TGTGCCAGCAGTTACTCGAGGACAGGTACAGGCGGCTACACCTTC. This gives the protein CASSYSRTGTGGYTF.